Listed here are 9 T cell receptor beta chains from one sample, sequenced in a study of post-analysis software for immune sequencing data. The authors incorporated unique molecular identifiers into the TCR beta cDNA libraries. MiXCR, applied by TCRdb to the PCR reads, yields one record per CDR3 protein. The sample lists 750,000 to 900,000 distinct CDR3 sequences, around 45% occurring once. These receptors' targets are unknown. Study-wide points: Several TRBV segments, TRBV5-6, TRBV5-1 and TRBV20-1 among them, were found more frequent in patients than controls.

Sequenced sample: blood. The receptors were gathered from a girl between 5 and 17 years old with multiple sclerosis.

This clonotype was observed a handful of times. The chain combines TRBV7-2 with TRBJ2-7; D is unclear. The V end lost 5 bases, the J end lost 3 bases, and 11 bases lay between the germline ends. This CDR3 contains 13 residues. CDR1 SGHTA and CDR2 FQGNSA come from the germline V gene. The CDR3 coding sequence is TGTGCCAGCAGCCCGACGGAGTTCTACGAGCAGTACTTC. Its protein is CASSPTEFYEQYF. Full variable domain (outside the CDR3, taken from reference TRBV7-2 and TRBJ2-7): GAGVSQSPSNKVTEKGKDVELRCDPISGHTALYWYRQSLGQGLEFLIYFQGNSAPDKSGLPSDRFSAERTGGSVSTLTIQRTQQEDSAVYLCASSPTEFYEQYFGPGTRLTVT.

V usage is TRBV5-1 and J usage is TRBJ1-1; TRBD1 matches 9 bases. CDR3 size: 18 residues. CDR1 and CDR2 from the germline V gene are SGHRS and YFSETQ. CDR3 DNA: TGCGCTTCCAGCCGGCGCAGGACAGGGGAGGGTGTGAACACTGAAGCTTTCTTT. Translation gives CASSRRRTGEGVNTEAFF.

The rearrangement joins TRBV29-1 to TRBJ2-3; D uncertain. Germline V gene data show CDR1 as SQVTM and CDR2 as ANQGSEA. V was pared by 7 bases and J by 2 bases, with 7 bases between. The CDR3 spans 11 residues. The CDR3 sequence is CSGSSTDTQYF. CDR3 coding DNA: TGCAGCGGGTCATCCACAGATACGCAGTATTTT.

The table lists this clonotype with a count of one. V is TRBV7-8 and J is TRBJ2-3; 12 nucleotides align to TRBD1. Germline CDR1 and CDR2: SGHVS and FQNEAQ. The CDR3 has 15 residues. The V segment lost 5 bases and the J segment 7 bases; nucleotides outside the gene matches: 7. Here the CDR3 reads CASSPGTGGANTQYF. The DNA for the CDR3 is TGTGCCAGCAGCCCCGGGACAGGGGGCGCGAATACGCAGTATTTT.

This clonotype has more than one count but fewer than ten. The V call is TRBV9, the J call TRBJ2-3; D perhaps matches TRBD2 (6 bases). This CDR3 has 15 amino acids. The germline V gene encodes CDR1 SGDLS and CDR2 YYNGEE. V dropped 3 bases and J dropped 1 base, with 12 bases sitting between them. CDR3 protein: CASSAGTSRTDTQYF. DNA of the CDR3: TGTGCCAGCAGCGCCGGGACTTCCCGCACAGATACGCAGTATTTT.

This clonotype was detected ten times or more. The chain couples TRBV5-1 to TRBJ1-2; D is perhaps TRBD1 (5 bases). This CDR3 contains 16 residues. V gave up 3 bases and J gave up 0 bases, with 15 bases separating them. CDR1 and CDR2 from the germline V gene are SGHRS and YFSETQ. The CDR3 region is CASSSGRGLANYGYTF. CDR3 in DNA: TGCGCCAGCAGCTCAGGCCGGGGCCTAGCTAACTATGGCTACACCTTC.

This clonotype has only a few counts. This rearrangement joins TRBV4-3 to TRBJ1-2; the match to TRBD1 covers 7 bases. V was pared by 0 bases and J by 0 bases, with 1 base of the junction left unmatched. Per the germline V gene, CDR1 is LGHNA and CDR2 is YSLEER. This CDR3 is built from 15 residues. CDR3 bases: TGCGCCAGCAGCCAAGAAGGGGGCACTAACTATGGCTACACCTTC. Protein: CASSQEGGTNYGYTF.

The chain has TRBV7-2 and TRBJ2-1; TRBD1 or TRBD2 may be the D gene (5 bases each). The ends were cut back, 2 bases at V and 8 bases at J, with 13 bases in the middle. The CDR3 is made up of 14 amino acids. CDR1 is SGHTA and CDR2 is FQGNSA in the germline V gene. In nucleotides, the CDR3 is TGTGCCAGCAGCTTACAGAGGGGCCAGCATGAGCAGTTCTTC. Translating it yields CASSLQRGQHEQFF.

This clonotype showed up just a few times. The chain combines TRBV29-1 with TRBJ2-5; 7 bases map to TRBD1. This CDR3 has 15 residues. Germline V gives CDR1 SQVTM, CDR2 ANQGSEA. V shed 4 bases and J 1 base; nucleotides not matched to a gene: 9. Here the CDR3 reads CSVVGIGTAQETQYF. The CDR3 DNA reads TGCAGCGTTGTGGGGATCGGGACAGCCCAAGAGACCCAGTACTTC.